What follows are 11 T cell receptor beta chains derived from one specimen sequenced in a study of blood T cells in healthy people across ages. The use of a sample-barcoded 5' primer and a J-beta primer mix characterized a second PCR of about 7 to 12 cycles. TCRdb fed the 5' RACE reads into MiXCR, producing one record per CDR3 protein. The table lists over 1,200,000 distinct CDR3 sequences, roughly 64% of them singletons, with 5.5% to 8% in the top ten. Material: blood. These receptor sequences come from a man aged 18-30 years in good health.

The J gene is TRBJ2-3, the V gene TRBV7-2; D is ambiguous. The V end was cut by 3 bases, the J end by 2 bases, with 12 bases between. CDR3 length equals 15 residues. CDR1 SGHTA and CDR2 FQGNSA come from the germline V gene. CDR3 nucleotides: TGTGCCAGCAGCTTGATCGGCCCGATCACAGATACGCAGTATTTT. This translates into CASSLIGPITDTQYF.

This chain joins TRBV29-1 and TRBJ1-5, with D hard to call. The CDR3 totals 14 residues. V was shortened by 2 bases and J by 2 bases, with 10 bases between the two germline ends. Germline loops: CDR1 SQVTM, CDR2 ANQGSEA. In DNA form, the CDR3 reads TGCAGCGTTGAATTGGCCGGGGGCAATCAGCCCCAGCATTTT. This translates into CSVELAGGNQPQHF.

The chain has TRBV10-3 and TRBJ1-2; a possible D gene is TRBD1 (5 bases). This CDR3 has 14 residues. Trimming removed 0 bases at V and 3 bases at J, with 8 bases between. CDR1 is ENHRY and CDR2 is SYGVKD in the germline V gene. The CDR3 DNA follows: TGTGCCATCAGTGAGTCTTGGGGCTACTATGGCTACACCTTC. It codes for CAISESWGYYGYTF.

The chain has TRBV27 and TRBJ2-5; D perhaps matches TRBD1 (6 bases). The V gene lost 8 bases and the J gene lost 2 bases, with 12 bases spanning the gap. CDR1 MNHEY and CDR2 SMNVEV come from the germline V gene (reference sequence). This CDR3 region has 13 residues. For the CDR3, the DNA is TGTGCCAGCGTTGGGCAGGGGCAAGAGACCCAGTACTTC. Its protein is CASVGQGQETQYF.

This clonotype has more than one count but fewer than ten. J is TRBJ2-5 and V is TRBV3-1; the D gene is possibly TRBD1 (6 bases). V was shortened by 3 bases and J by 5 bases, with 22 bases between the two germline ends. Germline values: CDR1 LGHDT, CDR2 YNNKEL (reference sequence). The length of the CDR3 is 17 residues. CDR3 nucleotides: TGTGCCAGCAGCCACGCCAGGGGCGGTACGGTATCGGAGACCCAGTACTTC. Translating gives CASSHARGGTVSETQYF.

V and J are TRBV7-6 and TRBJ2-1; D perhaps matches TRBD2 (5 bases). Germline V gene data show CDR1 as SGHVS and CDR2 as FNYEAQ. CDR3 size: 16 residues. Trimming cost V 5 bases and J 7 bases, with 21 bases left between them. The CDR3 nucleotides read TGTGCCAGCAGCCTACGCAGAGGGCGCCTTCGAAATGAGCAGTTCTTC. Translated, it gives CASSLRRGRLRNEQFF.

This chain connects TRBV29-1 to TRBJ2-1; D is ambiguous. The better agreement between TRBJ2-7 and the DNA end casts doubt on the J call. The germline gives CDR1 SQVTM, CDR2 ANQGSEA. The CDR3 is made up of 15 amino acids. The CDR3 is CSVESAVPAYNEQYF. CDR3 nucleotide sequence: TGCAGCGTTGAATCGGCAGTACCCGCCTACAATGAGCAGTACTTC.

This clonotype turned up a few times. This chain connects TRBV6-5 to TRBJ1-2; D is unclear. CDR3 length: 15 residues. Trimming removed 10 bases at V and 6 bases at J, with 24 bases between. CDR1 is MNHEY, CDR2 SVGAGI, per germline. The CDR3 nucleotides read TGTGCCACCAATACCCTCTCGGTTGGGAGGGATGGCTACACCTTC. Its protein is CATNTLSVGRDGYTF.

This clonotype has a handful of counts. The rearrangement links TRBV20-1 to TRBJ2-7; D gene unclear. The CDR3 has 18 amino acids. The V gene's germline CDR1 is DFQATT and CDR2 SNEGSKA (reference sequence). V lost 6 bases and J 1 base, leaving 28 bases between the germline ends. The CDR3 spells CSATKGPPQEWGSYEQYF. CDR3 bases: TGCAGTGCAACCAAGGGTCCCCCCCAGGAATGGGGATCCTACGAGCAGTACTTC.

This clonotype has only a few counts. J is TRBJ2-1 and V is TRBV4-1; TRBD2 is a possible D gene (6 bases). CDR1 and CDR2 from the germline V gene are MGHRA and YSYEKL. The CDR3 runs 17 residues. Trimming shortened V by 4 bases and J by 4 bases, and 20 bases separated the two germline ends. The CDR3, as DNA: TGCGCCAGCAGCCGCCCCCTGGGAGGAAAGCGGTACAATGAGCAGTTCTTC. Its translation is CASSRPLGGKRYNEQFF.

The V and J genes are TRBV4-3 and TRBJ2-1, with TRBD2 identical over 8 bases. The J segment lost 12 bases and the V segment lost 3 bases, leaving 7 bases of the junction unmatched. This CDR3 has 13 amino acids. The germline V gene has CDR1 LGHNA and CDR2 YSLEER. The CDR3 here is CASSQIAGRGQFF. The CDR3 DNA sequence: TGCGCCAGCAGCCAGATAGCGGGGAGGGGGCAGTTCTTC.